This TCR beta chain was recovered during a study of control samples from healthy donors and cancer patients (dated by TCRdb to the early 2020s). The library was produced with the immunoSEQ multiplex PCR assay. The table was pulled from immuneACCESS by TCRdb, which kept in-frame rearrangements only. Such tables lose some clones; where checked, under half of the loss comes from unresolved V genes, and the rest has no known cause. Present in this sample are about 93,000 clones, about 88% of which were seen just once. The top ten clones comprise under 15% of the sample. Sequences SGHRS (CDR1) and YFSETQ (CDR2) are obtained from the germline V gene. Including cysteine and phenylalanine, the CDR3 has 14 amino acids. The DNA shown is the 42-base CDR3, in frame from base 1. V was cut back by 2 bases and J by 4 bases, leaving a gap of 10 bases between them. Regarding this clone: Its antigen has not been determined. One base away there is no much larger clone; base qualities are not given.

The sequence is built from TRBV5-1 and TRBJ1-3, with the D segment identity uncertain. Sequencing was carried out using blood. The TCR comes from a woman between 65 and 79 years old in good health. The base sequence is TGCGCCAGCAGCTTCGGGTCTGGCGGAAACACCATATATTTT. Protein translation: CASSFGSGGNTIYF.